This T cell receptor beta chain emerged from a study of blood T cell repertoires in COVID-19. Background on the study: Spain, Italy and the United States supplied samples that represented acute and convalescent COVID-19.

The data were produced by immunoSEQ multiplex PCR, yet TCRdb's version contains in-frame clones alone and is incomplete. Counted here are 210,000 or so clones, about 90% occurring once; the ten biggest clones make up 2.7%. The CDR3 is made up of 14 amino acids. Germline V gives CDR1 KGHSH, CDR2 LQKENI. V lost 2 bases, J lost 5 bases, and 5 bases stayed unmatched. This TCR derives from a woman aged 55-69 years with acute or convalescent COVID-19. Input material: peripheral blood. V usage is TRBV18 and J usage is TRBJ2-5; 7 bases are a match to TRBD1. The CDR3 nucleotides read TGTGCCAGCTCACCAAACTCACAGGGGGAGACCCAGTACTTC. Translated, it gives CASSPNSQGETQYF.